Here is one T cell receptor beta chain with its context. As yet, its antigen is unknown. The data belong to a study of OX40 agonist ivuxolimab in advanced cancers. Study-level results: Researchers report that CD8+ T cells had, on average, more expanded clones than CD4+.

The CDR3 totals 15 residues. Germline assignment: CDR1 MNHEY and CDR2 SMNVEV (reference sequence). V lost 0 bases and J 4 bases, leaving 12 bases between the germline ends. Samples were taken at baseline and on day 1 of cycles 4 and 7. Produced via immunoSEQ multiplex PCR; TCRdb's table is partial and in-frame only. The sample lists more than 70,000 clones, more than 65% seen once, with 4.5% to 6% in the top ten. The chain employs TRBV27 and TRBJ1-2; TRBD1 might be the D (6 bases). The receptor comes from an adult with an advanced solid tumor such as melanoma, head and neck, liver or kidney cancer. Sequences were derived from CD4+ or CD8+ T cells sorted from blood, sampled in a trial of the OX40 agonist ivuxolimab. The CDR3 nucleotides read TGTGCCAGCAGTTTATCCTGGACAGCAACCTATGGCTACACCTTC. Amino acids: CASSLSWTATYGYTF.